This is a list of T cell receptor beta chains from one sample in a study of shared clonotypes between healthy human individuals. Here immunoSEQ multiplex PCR was the method, and the copy in TCRdb shows in-frame clones only, minus some. The profile shows some 2,100,000 clones, almost 96% of them singletons. Material: naive CD4+ T cells sorted from blood. Every receptor here comes from a man younger than 35 in good health. CDR3s include the opening cysteine and the closing phenylalanine or tryptophan. A D gene is named only where the DNA matches it firmly. Not all rows give a size; the values are once, few, many and, for expanded clones, a class.

-	TRBV30	TRBJ2-7	-	TGTGCCTGGAGTGTACTCCCGTACGAGCAGTACTTC	CAWSVLPYEQYF
-	TRBV4-3	TRBJ1-4	-	TGCGCCAGCAGCCACGGACGGACGACGACTAATGAAAAACTGTTTTTT	CASSHGRTTTNEKLFF
-	TRBV10-3	TRBJ1-1	-	TGTGCCATCAGTGAGTGGGGGGGAGCGGAGACTGAAGCTTTCTTT	CAISEWGGAETEAFF
TRBD1	TRBV2	TRBJ2-5	-	TGTGCCAGCAGTGAAGGTCGCGACAGGGGAAAGGAGACCCAGTACTTC	CASSEGRDRGKETQYF
-	TRBV5-5	TRBJ2-7	-	TGTGCCAGCAGATTCTATATCAACCCCTCGGGCGAGCAGTACTTC	CASRFYINPSGEQYF
-	TRBV28	TRBJ1-2	-	TGTGCCAGCACCACAATAGGGGGAGGCGGTGGCTACACCTTC	CASTTIGGGGGYTF
-	TRBV2	TRBJ1-1	-	TGTGCCAGCACAGGGGTGGGGTGGAACACTGAAGCTTTCTTT	CASTGVGWNTEAFF
-	TRBV9	TRBJ2-5	-	TGTGCCAGCAGCGTCTCAGGGGAAGCCGTTGGAGAGACCCAGTACTTC	CASSVSGEAVGETQYF
-	TRBV29-1	TRBJ2-1	-	TGCAGCGTTAAGCCCCGTGATGGTGGTCCGTTCTTC	CSVKPRDGGPFF
-	TRBV5-4	TRBJ1-2	-	TGTGCCAGCAGCTTGGTGGAGGAGCCTGGCTACACCTTC	CASSLVEEPGYTF
-	TRBV5-4	TRBJ2-7	-	TGTGCCAGCAGCTTGTACGGGACGGCGACCTACGAGCAGTACTTC	CASSLYGTATYEQYF
-	TRBV6-1	TRBJ2-4	-	TGTGCCAGCAGTTCGGACCGAAAAAACATTCAGTACTTC	CASSSDRKNIQYF
TRBD1	TRBV2	TRBJ2-7	-	TGTGCCAGCAGTGTTGGAGGGACAGGGCGCGAGCAGTACTTC	CASSVGGTGREQYF
-	TRBV21-1	TRBJ1-2	-	TGTGCCAGCAGCGATGGGTTGGACAGGGGGCCGAAAGGCTACACCTTC	CASSDGLDRGPKGYTF
-	TRBV6-5	TRBJ1-5	few	TGTGCCAGCAGTTCTGGACAAGGGGACCAGCCCCAGCATTTT	CASSSGQGDQPQHF
-	TRBV29-1	TRBJ2-1	-	TGCAGCGTTGAGGGGGCAAAGCGATACAATGAGCAGTTCTTC	CSVEGAKRYNEQFF
-	TRBV4-1	TRBJ2-7	-	TGCGCCAGCAGCCAAGCGCTAGCGTCCTCCTACGAGCAGTACTTC	CASSQALASSYEQYF
TRBD2	TRBV10-1	TRBJ2-4	-	TGCGCCAGCAGGACAAGACTAGCGGGAGCCGAAAACATTCAGTACTTC	CASRTRLAGAENIQYF
TRBD1	TRBV5-5	TRBJ1-1	-	TGTGCCAGCAGCTTGGAGAACAGGGGGCGGACTGAAGCTTTCTTT	CASSLENRGRTEAFF
-	TRBV25-1	TRBJ2-1	-	TGTGCCAGCAGTGACTCTCGCCTAGGGTACAATGAGCAGTTCTTC	CASSDSRLGYNEQFF
-	TRBV30	TRBJ1-1	-	TGTGCCTGGAGTGCCTTACAAGGCGACACTGAAGCTTTCTTT	CAWSALQGDTEAFF
TRBD1	TRBV12-5	TRBJ2-7	-	TGTGCTAGTGGTTTGGGGAACAGGGGTCTGCCCTACGAGCAGTACTTC	CASGLGNRGLPYEQYF
-	TRBV28	TRBJ2-7	-	TGTGCCAGCAGTTTATACGGGCGGAAAACCTACGAGCAGTACTTC	CASSLYGRKTYEQYF
-	TRBV10-3	TRBJ2-3	-	TGTGCCATCAGTGAGTTCTCCGGGGTCCCCAGCACAGATACGCAGTATTTT	CAISEFSGVPSTDTQYF
-	TRBV11-2	TRBJ1-1	-	TGTGCCAGCAGCTCTCAGGGGAGCACTGAAGCTTTCTTT	CASSSQGSTEAFF
-	TRBV5-1	TRBJ1-6	-	TGCGCCAGCAGCTTGCCCAGGGCTGATTCACCCCTCCACTTT	CASSLPRADSPLHF
TRBD2	TRBV5-1	TRBJ2-3	-	TGCGCCAGCAGCTCGGGGAAGACTAGCGCGAGCACAGATACGCAGTATTTT	CASSSGKTSASTDTQYF
-	TRBV6-5	TRBJ1-4	-	TGTGCCAGCAGTTACGGGGTGGGGGCAACTAATGAAAAACTGTTTTTT	CASSYGVGATNEKLFF
-	TRBV25-1	TRBJ2-1	-	TGTGCCAGCAGTGAATGGATGGGCGGCGGGGTCTACAATGAACAGTTCTTC	CASSEWMGGGVYNEQFF
TRBD2	TRBV5-1	TRBJ2-7	-	TGCGCCAGCAGCTTGACTAGCGGGGGCTACGAGCAGTACTTC	CASSLTSGGYEQYF
-	TRBV7-9	TRBJ1-2	-	TGTGCCAGCAGCCCATGGGGAATTACGGGCTATGGCTACACCTTC	CASSPWGITGYGYTF
TRBD1	TRBV6-5	TRBJ1-2	-	TGTGCCAGCAGTATACACAGGGGAGGGGGCTACACCTTC	CASSIHRGGGYTF
-	TRBV18	TRBJ1-1	-	TGTGCCAGCTCACAGGACGGCACTGAAGCTTTCTTT	CASSQDGTEAFF
TRBD1	TRBV6-1	TRBJ1-4	-	TGTGCCAGCAGTGAAACAGGGGGTCCAACTAATGAAAAACTGTTTTTT	CASSETGGPTNEKLFF
TRBD1	TRBV19	TRBJ1-1	-	TGTGCCAGTAGGGGGACAGTACAAGCTTTCTTT	CASRGTVQAFF
-	TRBV11-2	TRBJ2-3	-	TGTGCCAGCAGCTTAGCCGGGGGCCCCGTAGCAGATACGCAGTATTTT	CASSLAGGPVADTQYF
-	TRBV28	TRBJ1-5	few	TGTGCCAGCAGTCGTAGCAATCAGCCCCAGCATTTT	CASSRSNQPQHF
-	TRBV30	TRBJ1-6	-	TGTGCCTGGGCCGACAGGCTGAATTCACCCCTCCACTTT	CAWADRLNSPLHF
-	TRBV20-1	TRBJ2-5	few	TGCAGTGCGGCCCAAGAGACCCAGTACTTC	CSAAQETQYF
-	TRBV5-8	TRBJ1-5	-	TGTGCCAGCATGGGGTTGAAGGGCGGGGGCAATCAGCCCCAGCATTTT	CASMGLKGGGNQPQHF
-	TRBV5-4	TRBJ2-7	-	TGTGCCAGCAGCTTGGAGAGGGGGTCGAAATACGAGCAGTACTTC	CASSLERGSKYEQYF
TRBD1	TRBV7-9	TRBJ1-2	-	TGTGCCAGCAGCTACTCAGGGGGTGGTGGCTACACCTTC	CASSYSGGGGYTF
TRBD2	TRBV5-1	TRBJ2-3	-	TGCGCCAGCAGCTTCCCTAGCGGGGACACAGATACGCAGTATTTT	CASSFPSGDTDTQYF
TRBD2	TRBV5-1	TRBJ2-7	-	TGCGCCAGCAGCTTGGGCGGGAGAATCAACGAGCAGTACTTC	CASSLGGRINEQYF
TRBD1	TRBV28	TRBJ1-6	-	TGTGCCAGCAGTTCCGGACAGGGTACGTCCTATAATTCACCCCTCCACTTT	CASSSGQGTSYNSPLHF
-	TRBV2	TRBJ1-5	-	TGTGCCAGCATCGGGCAGCCCAATCAGCCCCAGCATTTT	CASIGQPNQPQHF
-	TRBV5-1	TRBJ2-6	once	TGCGCCAGCGCTCACAGCTCTGGGGCCAACGTCCTGACTTTC	CASAHSSGANVLTF
-	TRBV7-9	TRBJ1-5	-	TGTGCCAGCAGCTCCGCCGGGGACAGCAATCAGCCCCAGCATTTT	CASSSAGDSNQPQHF
-	TRBV5-4	TRBJ1-1	-	TGTGCCAGCGGCTCGAACACTGAAGCTTTCTTT	CASGSNTEAFF
-	TRBV5-1	TRBJ2-1	-	TGCGCCAGCAGCCCCGGCGGTCTAGCGTCCCCCTACAATGAGCAGTTCTTC	CASSPGGLASPYNEQFF
-	TRBV2	TRBJ2-5	-	TGTGCCAGCAGTGAGTTCCTTAGCGGTGTACAACAAGAGACCCAGTACTTC	CASSEFLSGVQQETQYF
-	TRBV5-4	TRBJ1-2	-	TGTGCCAGCAGCTTGGGCGGGTTAGCTAACTATGGCTACACCTTC	CASSLGGLANYGYTF
-	TRBV7-2	TRBJ2-2	-	TGTGCCAGCAGCTTAGCCCTTCCGGAGCTGTTTTTT	CASSLALPELFF
-	TRBV28	TRBJ2-3	-	TGTGCCAGCAGCCCGTGGTTGGCAGATACGCAGTATTTT	CASSPWLADTQYF
TRBD1	TRBV11-2	TRBJ2-7	once	TGTGCCAGCAGCTTAGTGGTGACAGGGGGCAACGAGCAGTACTTC	CASSLVVTGGNEQYF
-	TRBV2	TRBJ1-4	-	TGTGCCAGCAGTGCCCCGACAGCGAACGTTGAAAAACTGTTTTTT	CASSAPTANVEKLFF
-	TRBV4-1	TRBJ2-2	-	TGCGCCAGCACCCCGGTGGGAAAGAAAAACACCGGGGAGCTGTTTTTT	CASTPVGKKNTGELFF